This TCR beta chain was sequenced in a study of blood T cell repertoires in COVID-19. On the study more broadly: PBMCs, B-cell-depleted T cells, or T cells provided the cDNA or gDNA that made up the material.

This CDR3 contains 13 residues. In germline, CDR1 is SGHRS, CDR2 YFSETQ. V was trimmed by 4 bases and J by 6 bases, leaving 13 bases between them. In the original analysis: The assay estimated nucleated cells by amplifying reference gene primers. Sequenced by immunoSEQ multiplex PCR; TCRdb stores in-frame clones only, minus some. The D gene and trimming were derived from the DNA, and the V and J assignments and clone size from that table. The sample includes roughly 700,000 clones, 80% to 90% seen only once; the top ten take under 0.3%. This TCR derives from a woman between 18 and 29 years old with acute or convalescent COVID-19. The chain has TRBV5-1 and TRBJ1-1; perhaps TRBD1 as D (5 bases). Sequences were obtained from peripheral blood. The CDR3 region has the DNA TGCGCCAGCAGCCTCGGTAGGGACTCTGAAGCTTTCTTT. This sequence encodes CASSLGRDSEAFF.